This note documents a single TCR beta chain sequence. What it binds is not known. Germline CDR1 is DFQATT and CDR2 is SNEGSKA (reference sequence). This CDR3 contains 10 residues. Trimming cost V 3 bases and J 5 bases, with 4 bases left between them. The authors sorted CD4+ naive, central memory, regulatory and stem cell-like memory cells via CD45RO/CCR7/CD25/CD127/CD95/CD27. The isolated RNA, all of it, was reverse transcribed, so expressed TCRB transcripts were what got sequenced. Here immunoSEQ multiplex PCR was the method, and the copy in TCRdb shows in-frame clones only, minus some. The profile shows approximately 260,000 clones, roughly 20% of them singletons. These data belong to a study of beta chain features in type 1 diabetes. Study findings and constraints: Reduced insertions and increased deletions marked VDJ junctions in type 1 diabetes patients. Shortening of TCRB CDR3s, moderate but significant, appeared in all four CD4+ subsets of Type 1 diabetes patients. cDNA-based reads could over-represent cells with high TCR expression.

Sample: naive CD4+ T cells from blood. This chain links TRBV20-1 with TRBJ1-1; D ambiguous. This clonotype was obtained from a woman aged 40 to 55 with type 1 diabetes. In DNA form, the CDR3 reads TGCAGTGCTAGGGAGACTGAAGCTTTCTTT. It encodes CSARETEAFF.